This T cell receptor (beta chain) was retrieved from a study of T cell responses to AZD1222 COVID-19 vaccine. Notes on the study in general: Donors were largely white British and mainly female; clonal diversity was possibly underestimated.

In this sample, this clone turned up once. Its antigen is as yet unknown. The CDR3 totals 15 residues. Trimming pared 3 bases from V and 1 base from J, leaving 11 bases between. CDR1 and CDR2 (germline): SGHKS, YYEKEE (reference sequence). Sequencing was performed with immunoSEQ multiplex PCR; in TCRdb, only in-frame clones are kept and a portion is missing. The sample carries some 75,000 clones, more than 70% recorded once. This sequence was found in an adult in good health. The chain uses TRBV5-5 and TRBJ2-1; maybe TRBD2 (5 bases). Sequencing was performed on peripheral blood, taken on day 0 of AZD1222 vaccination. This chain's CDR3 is CASSSRGYSYNEQFF. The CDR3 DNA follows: TGTGCCAGCAGCTCTCGAGGGTATTCCTACAATGAGCAGTTCTTC.